The rows below give T cell receptor beta chains drawn from one sample of a study of T cells in Graves' hyperthyroidism and ophthalmopathy. TCRdb passed the multiplex PCR reads through MiXCR, listing each CDR3 protein once. The top ten hold roughly 8% of the sample, which has about 420,000 distinct CDR3 sequences, 15% to 18% seen once. Input material: blood. The receptors derive from a woman under 30 with Graves' hyperthyroidism. CDR3s include the opening cysteine and the closing phenylalanine or tryptophan. D genes are given only for firm matches. The listing skips clone size in some rows; elsewhere it reads once, few, many or a size class.

V gene,J gene,clone size,D gene,CDR3 DNA,CDR3 protein
TRBV12-3/TRBV12-4,TRBJ2-5,many,TRBD2,TGTGCCAGCAGTTTCCGGGCGGGGGGGCCACGGGAGACCCAGTACTTC,CASSFRAGGPRETQYF
TRBV18,TRBJ2-6,NA,TRBD1,TGTGCCAGCTCAGAAGGGACAGGGGGCTCTGGGGCCAACGTCCTGACTTTC,CASSEGTGGSGANVLTF
TRBV2,TRBJ2-7,many,NA,TGTGCCAGCTGTCAGGGCGCGCTCTCCTACGAGCAGTACTTC,CASCQGALSYEQYF
TRBV7-9,TRBJ2-1,few,TRBD2,TGTGCCAGCAGCTTAGGTACGACTAGCGGATCCAATGAGCAGTTCTTC,CASSLGTTSGSNEQFF
TRBV2,TRBJ1-5,many,NA,TGTGCCAGCAGACAGTTGCTAAGCAATCAGCCCCAGCATTTT,CASRQLLSNQPQHF
TRBV29-1,TRBJ1-1,NA,TRBD1,TGCAGCGTTGCTTCAGGGGGCAGAACTGAAGCTTTCTTT,CSVASGGRTEAFF
TRBV20-1,TRBJ2-7,NA,NA,TGCAGTGCTACTACAGTAGCCTACGAGCAGTACTTC,CSATTVAYEQYF
TRBV4-1,TRBJ1-4,NA,NA,TGCGCCAGCAGCCATAGCCGCCGAGGTGGTGAAAAACTGTTTTTT,CASSHSRRGGEKLFF
TRBV2,TRBJ2-7,many,NA,TGTGCCAGCAGTGAAGCCGGGCTTAGGCTCCTCTACGAGCAGTACTTC,CASSEAGLRLLYEQYF
TRBV9,TRBJ1-6,many,NA,TGTGCCAGCAGCGTAGGCGGGGTCCTGGAATCACCCCTCCACTTT,CASSVGGVLESPLHF
TRBV5-1,TRBJ1-1,many,NA,TGCGCCAGCAGCTTGGCGCCCGGACAGCCGGGGGACACTGAAGCTTTCTTT,CASSLAPGQPGDTEAFF
TRBV7-2,TRBJ1-4,many,NA,TGTGCCAGCAGCCCACAGGGATTTAATGAAAAACTGTTTTTT,CASSPQGFNEKLFF
TRBV27,TRBJ2-7,many,NA,TGTGCCAGCAGTTCCCCAATAACCTACGAGCAGTACTTC,CASSSPITYEQYF
TRBV20-1,TRBJ2-5,many,TRBD2,TGCAGTGCTAGGCTAGCGGGCCCCGAGACCCAGTACTTC,CSARLAGPETQYF
TRBV29-1,TRBJ2-6,NA,NA,TGCAGCGTGGGGTTCTCTGGGGCCAACGTCCTGACTTTC,CSVGFSGANVLTF
TRBV28,TRBJ2-7,many,TRBD1,TGTGCCAGCACCCTGGACAGGGCCTCCTACGAGCAGTACTTC,CASTLDRASYEQYF
TRBV19,TRBJ2-5,few,NA,TGTGCCAGTAGTATGGGTGGTGGGCCCATGGAGACCCAGTACTTC,CASSMGGGPMETQYF
TRBV6-2/TRBV6-3,TRBJ2-7,many,NA,TGTGCCAGCAGTTGGGGGCAGAACTACGAGCAGTACTTC,CASSWGQNYEQYF
TRBV20-1,TRBJ2-1,many,TRBD2,TGCAGTGCTAGAGATCCAGGGACTAGCAACTACAATGAGCAGTTCTTC,CSARDPGTSNYNEQFF
TRBV4-2,TRBJ1-1,many,TRBD1,TGTGCCAGCAGCCAGTTGGGACAGATGAACACTGAAGCTTTCTTT,CASSQLGQMNTEAFF
TRBV27,TRBJ2-2,NA,TRBD2,TGTGCCAGCAGTTTATTAGCGGGAGGATTCACCGGGGAGCTGTTTTTT,CASSLLAGGFTGELFF
TRBV27,TRBJ1-1,NA,TRBD1,TGTGCCAGCAGTCGACAGGGAAATTTGGTGAACACTGAAGCTTTCTTT,CASSRQGNLVNTEAFF
TRBV4-1,TRBJ1-5,few,NA,TGCGCCAGCGGGATACATAGCAATCAGCCCCAGCATTTT,CASGIHSNQPQHF
TRBV6-5,TRBJ2-7,NA,TRBD1,TGTGCCAGCAGTTACAAAGACAGGGGAGTCTACGAGCAGTACTTC,CASSYKDRGVYEQYF
TRBV7-9,TRBJ2-5,many,TRBD2,TGTGCCAGCAGCTTATACGGTAGCGGGGGCCAAGAGACCCAGTACTTC,CASSLYGSGGQETQYF
TRBV24-1,TRBJ2-5,many,NA,TGTGCCACCAGTGACTGGGACTTCCAAGAGACCCAGTACTTC,CATSDWDFQETQYF
TRBV6-5,TRBJ2-3,NA,NA,TGTGCCAGCAGTTTGGACACCACAGATACGCAGTATTTT,CASSLDTTDTQYF
TRBV20-1,TRBJ1-1,many,NA,TGCAGTGCTAGGGAAATAGATATTGGGGGGACTGAAGCTTTCTTT,CSAREIDIGGTEAFF
TRBV20-1,TRBJ2-1,NA,TRBD2,TGCAGTGCTAGAGATGGTAGCGGGAATGAGCAGTTCTTC,CSARDGSGNEQFF
TRBV27,TRBJ2-3,many,NA,TGTGCCAGCAGTTCCCGTTTCGGACTCGGCACAGATACGCAGTATTTT,CASSSRFGLGTDTQYF
TRBV19,TRBJ1-2,few,NA,TGTGGCGCGGCCGGTTTCAACTATGGCTACACCTTC,CGAAGFNYGYTF
TRBV19,TRBJ2-2,many,NA,TGTGCCAGTAGTATCGGGGGGTTACAGGGGATCCCGAACACCGGGGAGCTGTTTTTT,CASSIGGLQGIPNTGELFF
TRBV25-1,TRBJ2-3,few,TRBD2,TGTGCCAGCAGTGTAGCGGGGGGGGACCTAGGAGATACGCAGTATTTT,CASSVAGGDLGDTQYF
TRBV10-3,TRBJ1-1,many,NA,TGTGCCATAGCATCCATGAACACTGAAGCTTTCTTT,CAIASMNTEAFF
TRBV18,TRBJ1-6,many,NA,TGTGCCAGCTCACCATCCCAGGGAGAAGGATCACCCCTCCACTTT,CASSPSQGEGSPLHF
TRBV12-5,TRBJ1-2,many,NA,TGTGCTAGTGGTTCCCGGACAAGGAACCATGGCTACACCTTC,CASGSRTRNHGYTF
TRBV28,TRBJ1-2,many,NA,TGTGCCAGCAGGGTAACACAGGACTTCAACTATGGCTACACCTTC,CASRVTQDFNYGYTF
TRBV18,TRBJ2-7,NA,NA,TGTGCCAGCTCACCACAAAATCGACAGACTATCTTCAGAACCTACGAGCAGTACTTC,CASSPQNRQTIFRTYEQYF
TRBV7-9,TRBJ1-6,many,NA,TGTGCCAGCAGCGGAGGTAGCGGGGTTTCACCCCTCCACTTT,CASSGGSGVSPLHF
TRBV10-3,TRBJ2-5,few,TRBD2,TGTGCCACCGGGGGGTCGGAGACCCAGTACTTC,CATGGSETQYF
TRBV28,TRBJ1-1,NA,NA,TGTGCCAGCAGTTTCGTTGACTGGGTGAACACTGAAGCTTTCTTT,CASSFVDWVNTEAFF
TRBV19,TRBJ1-2,many,NA,TGTGCCAGTATGCTCGTCAGGGGAGACAGCTACACCTTC,CASMLVRGDSYTF
TRBV5-1,TRBJ2-7,few,TRBD2,TGCGCCAGCAGCCCCGGGGCGTTGGTAGCGGGAAACTACGAGCAGTACTTC,CASSPGALVAGNYEQYF
TRBV28,TRBJ1-2,NA,TRBD1,TGTGCCACCTACGACAGGGCAGCTGGCTACACCTTC,CATYDRAAGYTF
TRBV20-1,TRBJ2-1,many,NA,TGCAGTGCTAGAAGGGGCAATGAGCAGTTCTTC,CSARRGNEQFF
TRBV9,TRBJ2-7,many,NA,TGTGCCAGCAGCGTAGAACTGGCGGAAAACGAGCAGTACTTC,CASSVELAENEQYF
TRBV19,TRBJ2-5,few,NA,TGTGCCAGTAGTAGCAGTTGGAACCAAGAGACCCAGTACTTC,CASSSSWNQETQYF
TRBV3-1,TRBJ1-1,many,NA,TGTGCCAGCAGCCAAGAAGGAAGCTCGGGAGGGGAAGCTTTCTTT,CASSQEGSSGGEAFF
TRBV19,TRBJ2-4,NA,NA,TGTGCCAGTAGTGGGCTCACAGGACTTAAGGCCAAAAACATTCAGTACTTC,CASSGLTGLKAKNIQYF
TRBV3-1,TRBJ2-7,many,NA,TGTGCCAGCAGCCAAGGACAGATCTACGAGCAGTACTTC,CASSQGQIYEQYF
TRBV5-6,TRBJ2-7,NA,NA,TGTGCCAGCAGCTCGACGGATATCAGCTCCTACGAGCAGTACTTC,CASSSTDISSYEQYF
TRBV9,TRBJ2-7,many,TRBD2,TGTGCCAGCAGCCCTGGGACTAGCGGGATCGAGCAGTACTTC,CASSPGTSGIEQYF
TRBV20-1,TRBJ2-1,many,NA,TGCAGTGCTATAGGTTTGGAGGATGAGCAGTTCTTC,CSAIGLEDEQFF
TRBV12-3/TRBV12-4,TRBJ1-6,once,NA,TGTGCCAGCAGTCCCAAAATTCGGGGGAATTCACCCCTCCACTTT,CASSPKIRGNSPLHF
TRBV27,TRBJ2-1,many,TRBD2,TGTGCCAGCAGTTTAGACCCCACCGGGACTAAGGGCCTTGGAGCCTTACGCGAGCAGTTCTTC,CASSLDPTGTKGLGALREQFF
TRBV19,TRBJ1-6,NA,NA,TGTGCCAGTAGTCCGGAAGGGGGTGGGGCCGGTTCACCCCTCCACTTT,CASSPEGGGAGSPLHF
TRBV12-3/TRBV12-4,TRBJ2-3,NA,TRBD1,TGTGCCAGCAGTTTACCCGGACAGGGCTTCGGCACAGATACGCAGTATTTT,CASSLPGQGFGTDTQYF